The 8 T cell receptor beta chains reported below all come from one sample, sequenced in a study of T cell clones after liver transplantation (dated by TCRdb to the late 2010s). Libraries were made using the immunoSEQ multiplex PCR assay. The immuneACCESS repertoire file appears here via TCRdb, limited to in-frame rearrangements. These files lack a portion of the clones; in checked studies, under half of the deficit traces to unresolved V genes, and the cause of the others is not known. In all, the sample holds under 7,000 clones, and 70% to 80% of those were seen once. Together, the top ten hold approximately 13% of the sample. The source material was CD8+ T cells from blood, sampled almost 47 months after liver transplant. These receptors were obtained from a human patient who received a liver transplant. After a transplant, the graft donor may have provided part of the T cells.

This clone has a single count. The genes are TRBV7-2 and TRBJ1-5; D uncertain. The germline gives CDR1 SGHTA, CDR2 FQGNSA. CDR3 size: 15 residues. The ends were cut back, 5 bases at V and 3 bases at J, with 14 bases in the middle. The CDR3 is CASSPALWDNQPQHF. The CDR3 DNA follows: TGTGCCAGCAGCCCTGCCCTCTGGGACAATCAGCCCCAGCATTTT.

The chain recombines TRBV27 with TRBJ2-3; tentatively, D is TRBD1 (6 bases). Germline-derived CDR1 and CDR2 are MNHEY and SMNVEV (reference sequence). Trimming shortened V by 3 bases and J by 1 base, and 14 bases separated the two germline ends. The CDR3 covers 16 residues. The CDR3 sequence: CASSLGRGAGTDTQYF. DNA for the CDR3: TGTGCCAGCAGTTTGGGCAGGGGTGCGGGCACAGATACGCAGTATTTT.

This chain uses TRBV6-1 with TRBJ1-1; 8 bases match TRBD1. This CDR3 is built from 16 residues. Germline V gives CDR1 MNHNS, CDR2 SASEGT. Losses at the gene ends were 0 bases for V and 0 bases for J; bases not matched to a gene: 3. The CDR3 is CASSEADRGMNTEAFF. The CDR3 coding sequence is TGTGCCAGCAGTGAAGCCGACAGGGGTATGAACACTGAAGCTTTCTTT.

V and J are TRBV5-6 and TRBJ1-1, with a weak D call TRBD1 (6 bases). CDR3 size: 12 residues. V gave up 1 base and J gave up 5 bases, with 6 bases separating them. Looked up from germline, CDR1 is SGHDT and CDR2 is YYEEEE. CDR3 in amino acids: CASSLRGTEAFF. CDR3 sequence (DNA): TGTGCCAGCAGCTTGAGGGGGACTGAAGCTTTCTTT.

The chain employs TRBV6-6 and TRBJ2-1, with D perhaps matching TRBD1 (6 bases). CDR1 is MNHNY, CDR2 SVGAGI, per germline (reference sequence). The CDR3 covers 15 residues. V was shortened by 3 bases and J by 0 bases, with 9 bases between the two germline ends. This chain's CDR3 is CASSYGTNSYNEQFF. The CDR3 region has the DNA TGTGCCAGCAGTTATGGGACAAACTCCTACAATGAGCAGTTCTTC.

This clone has only one observation. V and J are TRBV27 and TRBJ2-7; TRBD1 matches at 8 bases. Germline CDR1 is MNHEY and CDR2 is SMNVEV (reference sequence). With 0 bases clipped from V and 2 bases from J, the junction kept 3 bases outside the gene matches. CDR3 length: 15 amino acids. In nucleotides, the CDR3 is TGTGCCAGCAGTTTATCCCCGGACAGGGCCTACGAGCAGTACTTC. Translation gives CASSLSPDRAYEQYF.

The genes are TRBV6-5 and TRBJ2-5; no clear D gene. Germline CDR1 MNHEY, CDR2 SVGAGI. The CDR3 has 14 amino acids. Trimming took off 2 bases at V and 0 bases at J, with 7 bases between the two ends. CDR3 nucleotide sequence: TGTGCCAGCAGTTACACTTCGTACCAAGAGACCCAGTACTTC. This encodes CASSYTSYQETQYF.

V gene TRBV6-6 combines with J gene TRBJ2-7; D gene unclear. The CDR3 consists of 14 residues. Looked up from germline, CDR1 is MNHNY and CDR2 is SVGAGI (reference sequence). The ends were cut back, 0 bases at V and 3 bases at J, with 9 bases in the middle. CDR3 residues: CASSYSAEYYEQYF. CDR3 nucleotides: TGTGCCAGCAGTTACTCGGCAGAGTACTACGAGCAGTACTTC.